Shown below are 18 T cell receptor beta chains from a single sample sequenced in a study of T cell repertoires in cytomegalovirus infection. TCRdb ran MiXCR on the reads and lists one entry per CDR3 protein. Here the sample spans around 260,000 distinct CDR3 sequences, around 8.7% being singletons. Sequencing used PBMCs. These receptors were obtained from a human donor in good health (CMV status not recorded). Some clones in this sample may be carry-over from other donors' samples.

This clonotype has at least ten counts. This chain links TRBV7-6 with TRBJ2-5; D remains unclear. Germline V gene lookup returns CDR1 SGHVS and CDR2 FNYEAQ. V gave up 4 bases and J gave up 1 base, with 16 bases separating them. CDR3 length: 16 residues. CDR3 sequence: CASSSSRDSSQETQYF. The CDR3 nucleotides read TGTGCCAGCAGCTCCTCTAGGGATAGCAGCCAAGAGACCCAGTACTTC.

This clonotype was seen a few times. CDR3 DNA sequence: TGTGCTAGTGGTGGGAACGCGTTCTCACCTTCAGATACGCAGTATTTT. Its protein is CASGGNAFSPSDTQYF. The genes are TRBV12-5 and TRBJ2-3, with no clear D. Germline V gene data show CDR1 as LGHNT and CDR2 as FRNRAP. CDR3 length equals 16 residues. The V end was cut by 5 bases, the J end by 4 bases, with 19 bases between.

This chain uses TRBV28 with TRBJ1-5; 7 bases agree with TRBD1. CDR3 length: 16 amino acids. The germline V gene encodes CDR1 MDHEN and CDR2 SYDVKM. The junction had 12 bases not matched to a gene; V was cut back by 6 bases and J by 4 bases. The CDR3 protein is CASSRRGTVGNQPQHF. CDR3 nucleotides: TGTGCCAGCAGCCGACGCGGGACAGTAGGAAATCAGCCCCAGCATTTT. Combining the CDR3 with reference TRBV28 and TRBJ1-5 gives the whole variable domain DVKVTQSSRYLVKRTGEKVFLECVQDMDHENMFWYRQDPGLGLRLIYFSYDVKMKEKGDIPEGYSVSREKKERFSLILESASTNQTSMYLCASSRRGTVGNQPQHFGDGTRLSIL.

This clonotype was found a few times. V usage is TRBV12-3 or TRBV12-4 and J usage is TRBJ1-2; no clear D gene. CDR3 length: 14 residues. The germline V and J ends were trimmed by 0 bases and 7 bases, with 12 bases remaining between them. CDR3 amino acids: CASSLAGSAGGYTF. CDR3 sequence (DNA): TGTGCCAGCAGTTTAGCCGGCAGCGCAGGTGGCTACACCTTC.

In its sample, this clonotype was seen many times. This chain joins TRBV7-2 and TRBJ2-7; possibly TRBD1 or TRBD2 for D (6 bases each). Germline V gives CDR1 SGHTA, CDR2 FQGNSA. The ends were cut back, 2 bases at V and 4 bases at J, with 9 bases in the middle. The CDR3 runs 13 residues. The CDR3 here is CASSLRRGYEQYF. CDR3 sequence (DNA): TGTGCCAGCAGCTTAAGGAGGGGGTACGAGCAGTACTTC. Filled out from reference TRBV7-2 and TRBJ2-7, the complete variable domain reads GAGVSQSPSNKVTEKGKDVELRCDPISGHTALYWYRQSLGQGLEFLIYFQGNSAPDKSGLPSDRFSAERTGGSVSTLTIQRTQQEDSAVYLCASSLRRGYEQYFGPGTRLTVT.

V usage is TRBV5-1 and J usage is TRBJ2-1, with 8 positions matching TRBD2. Germline CDR1 reads SGHRS; CDR2 reads YFSETQ. The CDR3 totals 15 residues. The junction had 6 bases not matched to a gene; V was cut back by 2 bases and J by 5 bases. DNA of the CDR3: TGCGCCAGCAGCTTCCTAGCGGGTAACAACAATGAGCAGTTCTTC. Translating gives CASSFLAGNNNEQFF.

This chain joins TRBV30 and TRBJ1-2, with 8 bases fitting TRBD1. The CDR3 is 12 amino acids. V gave up 1 base and J gave up 11 bases; unmatched junction bases: 6. Germline V CDR1 and CDR2: GTSNPN, SVGIG (reference sequence). CDR3 amino acids: CAWSEQGARYTF. The CDR3 DNA sequence: TGTGCCTGGAGTGAGCAGGGGGCGCGTTACACCTTC.

This clonotype occurred many times. The J gene is TRBJ2-1, the V gene TRBV7-2; 13 bases align to TRBD2. This CDR3 is 16 amino acids long. CDR1 is SGHTA and CDR2 is FQGNSA in the germline V gene. Trimming cost V 4 bases and J 4 bases; bases outside gene matches: 4. The CDR3 DNA reads as TGTGCCAGCAGCTCTATGACTAGCGGGGGGTACAATGAGCAGTTCTTC. It is translated as CASSSMTSGGYNEQFF.

This clonotype has at least ten counts. The rearrangement joins TRBV11-2 to TRBJ2-2; TRBD2 matches at 7 bases. After removal of 3 bases from V and 2 bases from J, the junction contained 6 bases not matched to a gene. The length of the CDR3 is 16 residues. Per germline, CDR1 SGHAT and CDR2 FQNNGV. The CDR3: CASSFGLAANTGELFF. DNA of the CDR3: TGTGCCAGCAGCTTTGGTCTAGCGGCAAACACCGGGGAGCTGTTTTTT.

The J gene is TRBJ2-1, the V gene TRBV2; D is perhaps TRBD1 (6 bases). V shed 1 base and J shed 4 bases, with 11 bases lying between them. Germline V gene lookup returns CDR1 SNHLY and CDR2 FYNNEI. The CDR3 contains 15 residues. CDR3: CASSEDGTTYNEQFF. In nucleotides, the CDR3 is TGTGCCAGCAGTGAAGATGGGACAACATACAATGAGCAGTTCTTC.

At least ten counts were recorded for this clonotype. The rearrangement links TRBV30 to TRBJ1-1, with D tentatively TRBD1 (6 bases). The germline V gene has CDR1 GTSNPN and CDR2 SVGIG (reference sequence). V was cut by 2 bases and J by 5 bases, with 9 bases left in between. The CDR3 spans 12 residues. In DNA form, the CDR3 reads TGTGCCTGGAGTCACAGGGAAACTGAAGCTTTCTTT. Protein: CAWSHRETEAFF.

This clonotype was seen at least ten times. This chain connects TRBV7-3 to TRBJ1-6; D is undetermined. The germline gives CDR1 SGHTA, CDR2 FQGTGA. CDR3 length: 15 residues. Trimming removed 0 bases at V and 5 bases at J, with 8 bases between. CDR3: CASSLTGNNNSPLHF. The CDR3 DNA reads TGTGCCAGCAGCTTAACAGGGAATAATAATTCACCCCTCCACTTT.

This clonotype was picked up many times. This chain links TRBV5-1 with TRBJ2-5; 7 nucleotides align to TRBD1. J lost 5 bases, V lost 2 bases, and 9 bases had no gene match. There are 15 residues in the CDR3. Germline values: CDR1 SGHRS, CDR2 YFSETQ. The CDR3 region has the DNA TGCGCCAGCAGCTTTAACTGGGACAGTGCGGAGACCCAGTACTTC. This translates into CASSFNWDSAETQYF. The full variable domain, in which reference TRBV5-1 and TRBJ2-5 provide the parts outside the CDR3, is KAGVTQTPRYLIKTRGQQVTLSCSPISGHRSVSWYQQTPGQGLQFLFEYFSETQRNKGNFPGRFSGRQFSNSRSEMNVSTLELGDSALYLCASSFNWDSAETQYFGPGTRLLVL.

The chain is built from TRBV27 and TRBJ1-5, with D unresolved. Trimming cost V 3 bases and J 3 bases, with 6 bases left between them. Germline CDR1 MNHEY, CDR2 SMNVEV (reference sequence). This CDR3 has 13 residues. The CDR3 is CASSLEANQPQHF. The CDR3 DNA follows: TGTGCCAGCAGTTTGGAAGCCAATCAGCCCCAGCATTTT.

The V call is TRBV7-2, the J call TRBJ1-2; D is unresolved. The V end lost 2 bases, the J end lost 7 bases, and 11 bases lay between the germline ends. The CDR3 spans 13 residues. Looked up from germline, CDR1 is SGHTA and CDR2 is FQGNSA. CDR3: CASSLRPSGGYTF. CDR3 in DNA: TGTGCCAGCAGCTTACGACCCTCGGGTGGCTACACCTTC.

This clonotype was seen ten or more times. V gene TRBV7-8 combines with J gene TRBJ1-3; TRBD1 agrees at 7 bases. CDR3 length equals 16 residues. V lost 3 bases, J lost 0 bases, and 5 bases stayed unmatched. Germline V lookup: CDR1 SGHVS, CDR2 FQNEAQ. The CDR3 is CASSFRDRYSGNTIYF. DNA for the CDR3: TGTGCCAGCAGCTTTCGGGACAGATACTCTGGAAACACCATATATTTT.

This chain connects TRBV30 to TRBJ1-1; tentatively, D is TRBD1 (6 bases). CDR1 and CDR2 (germline): GTSNPN, SVGIG (reference sequence). V lost 4 bases and J 0 bases, leaving 15 bases between the germline ends. This CDR3 is 15 amino acids long. The CDR3 region is CAWNPGGTLNTEAFF. The CDR3 nucleotides read TGTGCCTGGAATCCCGGGGGCACACTGAACACTGAAGCTTTCTTT.

This clonotype was counted once. The rearrangement links TRBV9 to TRBJ2-4; D is unresolved. The CDR3 runs 13 residues. Deletions cut 5 bases from V and 9 bases from J, with 15 bases between. Germline V gene data show CDR1 as SGDLS and CDR2 as YYNGEE. The CDR3 sequence: CASSGMEMGIQYF. The CDR3 DNA sequence: TGTGCCAGCAGTGGCATGGAAATGGGCATTCAGTACTTC.